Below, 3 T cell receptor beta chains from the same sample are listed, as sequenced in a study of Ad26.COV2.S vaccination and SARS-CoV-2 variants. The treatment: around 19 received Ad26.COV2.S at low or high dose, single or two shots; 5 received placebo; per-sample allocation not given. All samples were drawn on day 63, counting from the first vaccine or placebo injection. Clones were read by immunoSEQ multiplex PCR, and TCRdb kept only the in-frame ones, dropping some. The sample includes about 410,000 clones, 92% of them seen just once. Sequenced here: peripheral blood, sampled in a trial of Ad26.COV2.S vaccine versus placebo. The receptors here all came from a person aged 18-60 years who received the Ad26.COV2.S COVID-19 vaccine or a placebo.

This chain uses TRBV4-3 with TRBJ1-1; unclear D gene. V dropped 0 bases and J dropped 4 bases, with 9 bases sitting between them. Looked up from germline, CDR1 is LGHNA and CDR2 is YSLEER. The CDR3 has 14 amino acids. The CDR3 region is CASSQEVRTTEAFF. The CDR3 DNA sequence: TGCGCCAGCAGCCAAGAGGTCAGGACCACTGAAGCTTTCTTT.

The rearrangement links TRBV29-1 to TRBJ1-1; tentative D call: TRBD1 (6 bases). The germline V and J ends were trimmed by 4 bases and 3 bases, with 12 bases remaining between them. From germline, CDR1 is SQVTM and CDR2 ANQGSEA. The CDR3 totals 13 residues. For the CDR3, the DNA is TGCAGCGTTGTGGGGCAGGGGTACACTGAAGCTTTCTTT. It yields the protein CSVVGQGYTEAFF.

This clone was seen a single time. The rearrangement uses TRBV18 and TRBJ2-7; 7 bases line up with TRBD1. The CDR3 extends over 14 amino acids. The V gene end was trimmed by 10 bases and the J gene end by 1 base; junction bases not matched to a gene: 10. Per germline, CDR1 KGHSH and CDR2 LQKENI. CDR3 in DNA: TGTGCCAACAGAACAGGGGTCATATCCTACGAGCAGTACTTC. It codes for CANRTGVISYEQYF.